This entry lists 14 T cell receptor beta chains sequenced from one sample in a study of identical twins. TCRdb reanalysed the 5' RACE reads using MiXCR and keeps one entry per CDR3 protein. The repertoire has 450,000 or so distinct CDR3 sequences, 20% to 25% of them found once; the top ten carry 2.5% to 3.5%. These data also featured in a second study, about T cells expressing NK-cell markers.

Source material: CD4+ T cells sorted from blood. The receptors shown here come from a woman between 18 and 30 years old in good health.

In DNA, the CDR3 is TGCAGTGCTAGTTCAGTAGGGACAGTACTATCTGAAGCTTTCTTT. Translation: CSASSVGTVLSEAFF. The chain has TRBV20-1 and TRBJ1-1; 7 nucleotides agree with TRBD1. The V gene end was trimmed by 3 bases and the J gene end by 6 bases; junction bases not matched to a gene: 13. This CDR3 comprises 15 residues. Germline CDR1 is DFQATT and CDR2 is SNEGSKA (reference sequence).

The chain employs TRBV3-1 and TRBJ2-5; TRBD1 agrees at 8 bases. From germline, CDR1 is LGHDT and CDR2 YNNKEL (reference sequence). The CDR3 totals 15 residues. V lost 4 bases and J lost 4; bases outside the gene matches: 8. CDR3 DNA: TGTGCCAGCAGCCCTGTGGACAGGGCGAGAGAGACCCAGTACTTC. This codes for CASSPVDRARETQYF.

This chain joins TRBV28 and TRBJ2-2; D is undetermined. Germline loops: CDR1 MDHEN, CDR2 SYDVKM. Trimming left V 1 base short and J 7 bases short, with 10 bases between. This CDR3 has 14 amino acids. CDR3 residues: CASSLSGSRGELFF. CDR3 nucleotide sequence: TGTGCCAGCAGTTTATCAGGTTCCCGCGGGGAGCTGTTTTTT.

This clonotype appeared many times. The V gene is TRBV3-1, the J gene TRBJ2-7, with 11 bases lining up with TRBD2. CDR1 and CDR2 (germline): LGHDT, YNNKEL (reference sequence). The junction had 12 bases not matched to a gene; V was cut back by 2 bases and J by 3 bases. CDR3 length: 18 amino acids. The CDR3 sequence is CASSQLALLAGEGYEQYF. The CDR3 nucleotides are TGTGCCAGCAGCCAACTCGCCCTACTAGCGGGAGAAGGCTACGAGCAGTACTTC.

This clonotype was detected only a few times. This chain uses TRBV18 with TRBJ1-1; D uncertain. V lost 3 bases and J 7 bases, leaving 15 bases between the germline ends. This CDR3 region has 14 residues. CDR1 is KGHSH, CDR2 LQKENI, per germline. The CDR3 is CASSPQRESYEAFF. CDR3 sequence (DNA): TGTGCCAGCTCACCTCAGAGGGAGTCGTATGAAGCTTTCTTT.

The table lists this clonotype with a few counts. The rearrangement uses TRBV10-1 and TRBJ2-1, with D unresolved. Germline values: CDR1 WNHNN, CDR2 SYGVQD (reference sequence). V was trimmed by 0 bases and J by 4 bases, leaving 10 bases between them. The CDR3 totals 15 residues. CDR3 DNA sequence: TGCGCCAGCAGTGAGTCCGGCAGACTTTACAATGAGCAGTTCTTC. Amino acid sequence: CASSESGRLYNEQFF.

The rearrangement uses TRBV6-2 or TRBV6-3 and TRBJ1-5; 8 bases are a match to TRBD1. Germline-derived CDR1 and CDR2 are MNHEY and SVGEGT. The V gene end was trimmed by 6 bases and the J gene end by 5 bases; junction bases not matched to a gene: 3. The CDR3 covers 13 residues. In nucleotides, the CDR3 is TGTGCCAGCAGAGGGACAGGTTATCAGCCCCAGCATTTT. Translation gives CASRGTGYQPQHF.

V gene TRBV7-8 combines with J gene TRBJ2-3; 8 nucleotides align to TRBD2. V shed 5 bases, J shed 6 bases, and the junction held 16 bases outside the gene matches. CDR1 SGHVS and CDR2 FQNEAQ come from the germline V gene. The CDR3 sequence is 17 residues long. For the CDR3, the DNA is TGTGCCAGCAGCGCCCACACGGGGGGAGCGGGAGCTGATACGCAGTATTTT. Encoded protein: CASSAHTGGAGADTQYF.

V gene TRBV12-3 or TRBV12-4 combines with J gene TRBJ2-6, with D hard to call. Trimming cost V 2 bases and J 1 base, with 6 bases left between them. This CDR3 has 15 amino acids. The CDR3 bases are TGTGCCAGCAGTTTAAGGTTATCTGGGGCCAACGTCCTGACTTTC. It yields the protein CASSLRLSGANVLTF.

The rearrangement uses TRBV9 and TRBJ1-4; D call uncertain. Trimming removed 0 bases at V and 0 bases at J, with 6 bases between. This CDR3 is 15 amino acids long. Per germline, CDR1 SGDLS and CDR2 YYNGEE. This CDR3 reads CASSVARATNEKLFF. CDR3 sequence (DNA): TGTGCCAGCAGCGTAGCCAGAGCAACTAATGAAAAACTGTTTTTT.

The chain combines TRBV10-3 with TRBJ2-3, with a possible D match to TRBD2 (5 bases). Germline lookup yields CDR1 ENHRY and CDR2 SYGVKD. V gave up 0 bases and J gave up 1 base, with 8 bases separating them. This CDR3 spans 15 amino acids. CDR3 protein: CAISESLGRTDTQYF. CDR3 nucleotides: TGTGCCATCAGTGAGTCACTAGGACGCACAGATACGCAGTATTTT.

This clonotype appeared a few times. The chain employs TRBV6-1 and TRBJ2-1, with 15 bases matching TRBD2. The V segment lost 4 bases and the J segment 6 bases; nucleotides outside the gene matches: 7. From germline, CDR1 is MNHNS and CDR2 SASEGT. This CDR3 is 17 amino acids long. CDR3: CASSVVWTSGGGNEQFF. The CDR3 DNA reads TGTGCCAGCAGTGTCGTTTGGACTAGCGGGGGGGGCAATGAGCAGTTCTTC.

V gene TRBV24-1 combines with J gene TRBJ2-7, with 8 positions matching TRBD1. Germline CDR1 KGHDR, CDR2 SFDVKD. The CDR3 has 20 residues. Trimming cost V 4 bases and J 0 bases; bases outside gene matches: 19. Written as DNA, the CDR3 is TGTGCCACCAGTGACCATACCGGGACAGGTTACTCGAGTCACTCCTACGAGCAGTACTTC. This translates into CATSDHTGTGYSSHSYEQYF.

The chain couples TRBV3-1 to TRBJ2-1; D remains ambiguous. Deletions cut 8 bases from V and 8 bases from J, with 10 bases between. The length of the CDR3 is 11 residues. Per germline, CDR1 LGHDT and CDR2 YNNKEL (reference sequence). CDR3 sequence reads: CASGRTHEQFF. CDR3 nucleotide sequence: TGTGCCAGCGGCCGAACCCATGAGCAGTTCTTC.